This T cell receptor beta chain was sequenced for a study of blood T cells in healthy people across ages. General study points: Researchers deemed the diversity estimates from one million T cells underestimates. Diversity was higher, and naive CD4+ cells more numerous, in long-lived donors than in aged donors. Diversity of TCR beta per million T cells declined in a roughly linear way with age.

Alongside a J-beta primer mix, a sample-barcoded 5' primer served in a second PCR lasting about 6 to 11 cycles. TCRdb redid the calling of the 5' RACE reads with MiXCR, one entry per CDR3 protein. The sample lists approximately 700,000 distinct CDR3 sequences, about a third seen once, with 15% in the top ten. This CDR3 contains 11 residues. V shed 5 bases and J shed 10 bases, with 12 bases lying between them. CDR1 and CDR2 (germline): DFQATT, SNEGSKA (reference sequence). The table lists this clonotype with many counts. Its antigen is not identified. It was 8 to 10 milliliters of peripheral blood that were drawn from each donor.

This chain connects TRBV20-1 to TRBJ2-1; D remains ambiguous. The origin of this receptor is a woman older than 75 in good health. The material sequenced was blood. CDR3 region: CSALSTEEQFF. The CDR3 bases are TGCAGTGCTTTATCGACGGAAGAGCAGTTCTTC.